This T cell receptor beta chain comes out of a study of T cells in women clearing cervical HPV infection. As regards this clone: The read ends 3 residues shy of where the CDR3 ends; the end is completed using the germline J gene.

Germline CDR1 is DFQATT and CDR2 is SNEGSKA (reference sequence). The CDR3 is 14 amino acids. The V end lost 7 bases, the J end lost 3 bases, and 17 bases lay between the germline ends. Sequenced by immunoSEQ multiplex PCR; TCRdb stores in-frame clones only, minus some. The sample has some 25,000 clones. The TCR was taken from a woman between 18 and 70 years old with a cervical HPV16 infection that either progressed to CIN3+ or cleared (not recorded which). The chain joins TRBV20-1 to TRBJ2-3, with a weak D call TRBD1 (6 bases). Source material: blood buffy coat. CDR3: CSGIQGLRTDTQYF. The CDR3 bases that were read are TGCAGTGGTATACAGGGTTTAAGGACAGATACG.